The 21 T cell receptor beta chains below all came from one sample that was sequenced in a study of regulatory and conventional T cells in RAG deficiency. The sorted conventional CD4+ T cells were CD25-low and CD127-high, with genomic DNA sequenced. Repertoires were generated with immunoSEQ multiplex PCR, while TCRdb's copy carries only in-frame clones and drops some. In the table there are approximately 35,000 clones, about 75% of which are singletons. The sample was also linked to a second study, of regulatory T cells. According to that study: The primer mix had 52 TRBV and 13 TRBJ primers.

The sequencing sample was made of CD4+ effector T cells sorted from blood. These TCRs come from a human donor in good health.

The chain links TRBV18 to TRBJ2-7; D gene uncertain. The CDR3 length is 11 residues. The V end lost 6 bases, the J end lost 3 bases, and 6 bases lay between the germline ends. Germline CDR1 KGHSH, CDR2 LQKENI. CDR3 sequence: CASSDGYEQYF. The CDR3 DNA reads TGTGCCAGCTCGGACGGCTACGAGCAGTACTTC.

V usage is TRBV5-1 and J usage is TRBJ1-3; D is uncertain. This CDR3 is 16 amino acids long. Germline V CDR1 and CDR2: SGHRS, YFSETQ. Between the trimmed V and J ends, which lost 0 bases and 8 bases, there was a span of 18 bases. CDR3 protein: CASSLAGRQEVDTIYF. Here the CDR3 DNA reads TGCGCCAGCAGCTTGGCCGGCAGGCAGGAGGTAGACACCATATATTTT.

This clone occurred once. The CDR3 sequence: CASNIDRGDGYTF. In nucleotides, the CDR3 is TGTGCCAGCAACATCGACCGGGGTGACGGCTACACCTTC. This sequence joins TRBV5-4 and TRBJ1-2, with D unclear. The CDR3 sequence is 13 residues long. CDR1 SGHNT and CDR2 YYREEE come from the germline V gene (reference sequence). The ends were cut back, 6 bases at V and 8 bases at J, with 17 bases in the middle.

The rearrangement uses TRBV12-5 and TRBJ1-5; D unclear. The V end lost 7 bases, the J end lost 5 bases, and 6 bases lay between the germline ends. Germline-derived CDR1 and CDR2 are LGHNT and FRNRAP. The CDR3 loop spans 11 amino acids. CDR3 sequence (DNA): TGTGCTAGTGCCCGAGATCAGCCCCAGCATTTT. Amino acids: CASARDQPQHF.

Written as DNA, the CDR3 is TGTGCCAGCAGTGACTCCCCAGCCACCGATCGCATGGATGGCTACACCTTC. Translation: CASSDSPATDRMDGYTF. This sequence joins TRBV6-4 and TRBJ1-2; D unresolved. Trimming stripped 0 bases from V and 6 bases from J, with 20 bases between. CDR3 length: 17 amino acids. Germline CDR1 reads MRHNA; CDR2 reads SNTAGT.

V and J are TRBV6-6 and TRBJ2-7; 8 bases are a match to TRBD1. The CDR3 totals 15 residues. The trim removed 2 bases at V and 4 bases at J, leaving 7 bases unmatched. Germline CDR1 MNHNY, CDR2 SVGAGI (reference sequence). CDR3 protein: CASSYGGQGRYEQYF. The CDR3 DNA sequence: TGTGCCAGCAGTTACGGAGGACAGGGCCGGTACGAGCAGTACTTC.

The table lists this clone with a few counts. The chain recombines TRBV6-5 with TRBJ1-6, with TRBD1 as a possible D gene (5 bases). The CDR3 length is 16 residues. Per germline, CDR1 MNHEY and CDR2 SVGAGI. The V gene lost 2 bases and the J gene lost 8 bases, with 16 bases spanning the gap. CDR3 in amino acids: CASSYQARKGDSPLHF. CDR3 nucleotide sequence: TGTGCCAGCAGTTACCAGGCCCGAAAAGGGGATTCACCCCTCCACTTT.

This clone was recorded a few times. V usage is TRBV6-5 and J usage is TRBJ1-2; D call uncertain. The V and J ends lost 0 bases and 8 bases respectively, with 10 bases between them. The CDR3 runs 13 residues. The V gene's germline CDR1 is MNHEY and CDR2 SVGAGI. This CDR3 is CASSYSSSGGYTF. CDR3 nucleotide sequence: TGTGCCAGCAGTTACTCGAGCTCGGGGGGCTACACCTTC.

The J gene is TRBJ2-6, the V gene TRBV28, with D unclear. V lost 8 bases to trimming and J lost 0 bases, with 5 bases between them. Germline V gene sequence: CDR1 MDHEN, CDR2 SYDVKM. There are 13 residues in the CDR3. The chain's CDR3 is CASEVSGANVLTF. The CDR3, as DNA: TGTGCCAGCGAGGTCTCTGGGGCCAACGTCCTGACTTTC.

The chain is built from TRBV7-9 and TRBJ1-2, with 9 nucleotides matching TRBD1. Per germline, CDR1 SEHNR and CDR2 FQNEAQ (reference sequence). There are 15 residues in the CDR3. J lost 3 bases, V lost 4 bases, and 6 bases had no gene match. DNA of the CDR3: TGTGCCAGCAGCTCCAGGGACAGGGACGACTATGGCTACACCTTC. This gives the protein CASSSRDRDDYGYTF.

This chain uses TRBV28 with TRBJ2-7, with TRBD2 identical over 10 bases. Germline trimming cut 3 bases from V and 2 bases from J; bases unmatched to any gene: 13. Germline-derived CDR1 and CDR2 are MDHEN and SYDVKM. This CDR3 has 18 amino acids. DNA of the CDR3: TGTGCCAGCAGTTTTATCTCCCCCGGTAGCGGGGGGCCCTACGAGCAGTACTTC. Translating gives CASSFISPGSGGPYEQYF.

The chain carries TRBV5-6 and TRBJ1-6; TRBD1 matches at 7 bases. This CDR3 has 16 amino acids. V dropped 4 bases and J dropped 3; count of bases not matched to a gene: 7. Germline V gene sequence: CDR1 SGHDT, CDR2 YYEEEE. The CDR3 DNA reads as TGTGCCAGCAGCCAGCGGACAGGCGTCTATAATTCACCCCTCCACTTT. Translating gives CASSQRTGVYNSPLHF.

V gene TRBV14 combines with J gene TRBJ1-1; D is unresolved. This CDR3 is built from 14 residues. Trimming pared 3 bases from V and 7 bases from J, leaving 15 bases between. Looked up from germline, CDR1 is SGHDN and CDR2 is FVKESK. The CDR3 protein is CASSQTTLSGEAFF. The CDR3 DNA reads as TGTGCCAGCAGCCAGACAACTTTAAGCGGTGAAGCTTTCTTT.

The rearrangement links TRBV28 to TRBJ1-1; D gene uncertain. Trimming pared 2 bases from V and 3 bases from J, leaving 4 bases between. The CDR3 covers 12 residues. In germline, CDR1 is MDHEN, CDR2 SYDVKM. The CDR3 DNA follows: TGTGCCAGCAGTTTAGTACACACTGAAGCTTTCTTT. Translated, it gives CASSLVHTEAFF. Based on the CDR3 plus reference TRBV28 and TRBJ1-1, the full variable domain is DVKVTQSSRYLVKRTGEKVFLECVQDMDHENMFWYRQDPGLGLRLIYFSYDVKMKEKGDIPEGYSVSREKKERFSLILESASTNQTSMYLCASSLVHTEAFFGQGTRLTVV.

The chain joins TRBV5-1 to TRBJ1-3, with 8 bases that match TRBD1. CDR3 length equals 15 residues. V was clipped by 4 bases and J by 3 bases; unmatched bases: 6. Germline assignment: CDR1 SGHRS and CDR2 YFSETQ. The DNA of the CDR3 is TGCGCCAGCAGCCCGGCGACAGGGGATGGAAACACCATATATTTT. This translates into CASSPATGDGNTIYF.

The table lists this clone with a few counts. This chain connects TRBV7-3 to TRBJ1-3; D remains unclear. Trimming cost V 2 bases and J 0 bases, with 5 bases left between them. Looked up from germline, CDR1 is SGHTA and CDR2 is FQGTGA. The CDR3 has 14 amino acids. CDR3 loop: CASSLSSSGNTIYF. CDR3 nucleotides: TGTGCCAGCAGCTTATCCAGCTCTGGAAACACCATATATTTT.

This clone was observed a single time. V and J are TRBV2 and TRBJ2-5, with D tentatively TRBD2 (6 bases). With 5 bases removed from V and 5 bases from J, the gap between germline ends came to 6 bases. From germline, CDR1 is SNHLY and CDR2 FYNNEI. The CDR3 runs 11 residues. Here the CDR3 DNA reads TGTGCCAGCAGTCGGGGGGAGACCCAGTACTTC. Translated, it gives CASSRGETQYF. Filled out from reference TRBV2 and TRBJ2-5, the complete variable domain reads EPEVTQTPSHQVTQMGQEVILRCVPISNHLYFYWYRQILGQKVEFLVSFYNNEISEKSEIFDDQFSVERPDGSNFTLKIRSTKLEDSAMYFCASSRGETQYFGPGTRLLVL.

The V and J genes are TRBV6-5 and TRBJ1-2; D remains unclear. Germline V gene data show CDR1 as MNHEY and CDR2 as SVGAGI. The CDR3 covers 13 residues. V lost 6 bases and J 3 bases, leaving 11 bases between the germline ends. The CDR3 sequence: CASREGLDYGYTF. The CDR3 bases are TGTGCCAGCAGAGAGGGTTTGGACTATGGCTACACCTTC.

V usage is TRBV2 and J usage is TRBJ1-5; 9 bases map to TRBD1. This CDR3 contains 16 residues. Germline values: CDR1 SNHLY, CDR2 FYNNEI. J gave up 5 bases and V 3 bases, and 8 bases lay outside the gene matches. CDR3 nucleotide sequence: TGTGCCAGCAGTGACCGGGGACAGGGTTCGCATCAGCCCCAGCATTTT. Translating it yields CASSDRGQGSHQPQHF.

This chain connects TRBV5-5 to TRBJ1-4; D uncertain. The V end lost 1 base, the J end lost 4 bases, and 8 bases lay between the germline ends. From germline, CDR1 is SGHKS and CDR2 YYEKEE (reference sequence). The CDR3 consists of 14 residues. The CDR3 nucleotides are TGTGCCAGCAGCTTGTACGCTCATAATGAAAAACTGTTTTTT. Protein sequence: CASSLYAHNEKLFF.

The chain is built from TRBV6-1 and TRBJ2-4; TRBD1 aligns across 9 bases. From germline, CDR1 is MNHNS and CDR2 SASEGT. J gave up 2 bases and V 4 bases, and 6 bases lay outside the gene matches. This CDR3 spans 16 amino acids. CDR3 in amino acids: CASSVRTGVTKNIQYF. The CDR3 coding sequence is TGTGCCAGCAGTGTTCGGACAGGGGTCACCAAAAACATTCAGTACTTC.